This TCR beta chain came from a study of blood T cells in healthy people across ages. A second roughly 6 to 12 cycle PCR used barcoded and J-beta primers. Each of the cDNA molecules was tagged by a template-switch adaptor with 12 random nucleotides. Each CDR3 protein gets one entry after TCRdb re-called the 5' RACE reads with MiXCR. The sample includes some 700,000 distinct CDR3 sequences, 43% of them seen just once. This clonotype has more than one count but fewer than ten. The CDR3 contains 17 residues. Trimming removed 3 bases from V and 5 bases from J; junction bases left unmatched: 13. Germline V CDR1 and CDR2: LGHDT, YNNKEL (reference sequence).

The sequencing sample was made of blood. The chain joins TRBV3-1 to TRBJ2-5; TRBD1 matches 9 bases. The sequence derives from a woman between 55 and 75 years old in good health. CDR3 loop: CASSQARGQGVFETQYF. The CDR3 region has the DNA TGTGCCAGCAGCCAGGCCAGGGGACAGGGTGTATTCGAGACCCAGTACTTC.